This is a list of T cell receptor beta chains from one sample in a study of cytomegalovirus exposure and HLA in healthy donors. Only in-frame clones appear in the TCRdb table, and some are missing; sequencing was by immunoSEQ multiplex PCR. The sample has about 52,000 clones. What was sequenced was PBMCs. All receptors derive from a woman aged 55-75 years in good health and CMV-seropositive. CDR3s include the opening cysteine and the closing phenylalanine or tryptophan. The D gene is left open where the match is weak.

TRBJ2-2 | TRBD2 | TRBV19 | CASMGRGGTGELFF | TGTGCCAGTATGGGGAGGGGAGGCACCGGGGAGCTGTTTTTT
TRBJ1-1 | . | TRBV11-2 | CASSLGQFSVGNEAFF | TGTGCCAGCAGCTTAGGACAATTCTCCGTCGGCAATGAAGCTTTCTTT
TRBJ2-7 | . | TRBV5-1 | CASSLTAGAKGGYEQYF | TGCGCCAGCAGCTTAACCGCAGGGGCAAAAGGGGGCTACGAGCAGTACTTC
TRBJ1-2 | TRBD1 | TRBV4-1 | CASSQPRGQGAGIGYTF | TGCGCCAGCAGCCAGCCACGGGGACAGGGGGCTGGGATTGGCTACACCTTC
TRBJ1-2 | . | TRBV19 | CASSTGANYGYTF | TGTGCCAGTAGTACCGGGGCTAACTATGGCTACACCTTC
TRBJ1-5 | TRBD1 | TRBV27 | CASSPGQGEFSQPQHF | TGTGCCAGCAGTCCAGGACAGGGAGAGTTTAGTCAGCCCCAGCATTTT
TRBJ2-1 | TRBD1 | TRBV19 | CASQGQGSYNEQFF | TGTGCCAGTCAGGGACAGGGGTCCTACAATGAGCAGTTCTTC
TRBJ1-2 | TRBD1 | TRBV7-2 | CASSLGQGYGYTF | TGTGCCAGCAGCCTGGGACAGGGTTATGGCTACACCTTC
TRBJ1-3 | . | TRBV6-1 | CASVEGGSSGNTIYF | TGTGCCAGCGTTGAGGGGGGGAGCTCTGGAAACACCATATATTTT
TRBJ1-6 | . | TRBV5-4 | CASSLDRSSYNSPLHF | TGTGCCAGCAGCCTAGACAGGAGCTCCTATAATTCACCCCTCCACTTT
TRBJ1-2 | . | TRBV11-3 | CASSLDRGGYTF | TGTGCCAGCAGCTTAGATCGGGGAGGCTACACCTTC
TRBJ1-1 | TRBD1 | TRBV29-1 | CSVVGTGGTEAFF | TGCAGCGTTGTTGGGACAGGAGGCACTGAAGCTTTCTTT
TRBJ1-6 | . | TRBV10-2 | CATRKGQVYNSPLHF | TGCGCCACCCGGAAGGGGCAGGTCTATAATTCACCCCTCCACTTT
TRBJ2-3 | . | TRBV4-1 | CASSQVGPGTSTDTQYF | TGCGCCAGCAGCCAAGTAGGGCCTGGGACTAGCACAGATACGCAGTATTTT
TRBJ1-6 | . | TRBV11-3 | CASSLGSRSPLHF | TGTGCCAGCAGCCTAGGGAGTAGGTCACCCCTCCACTTT
TRBJ2-3 | TRBD2 | TRBV27 | CASSLFTSGGLDTQYF | TGTGCCAGCAGTTTATTTACTAGCGGGGGTCTAGATACGCAGTATTTT
TRBJ1-5 | . | TRBV11-2 | CASSIAGGPNQPQHF | TGTGCCAGCAGCATAGCCGGGGGTCCGAATCAGCCCCAGCATTTT
TRBJ2-1 | TRBD1 | TRBV12-5 | CASGTGTANNEQFF | TGTGCTAGTGGTACCGGGACAGCTAACAATGAGCAGTTCTTC
TRBJ1-2 | . | TRBV4-2 | CASSPGPSGREVNYGYTF | TGTGCCAGCAGCCCTGGACCAAGCGGCAGGGAGGTTAACTATGGCTACACCTTC
TRBJ1-1 | . | TRBV27 | CASSLLGDRQDTEAFF | TGTGCCAGCAGTTTATTGGGTGATAGACAGGACACTGAAGCTTTCTTT
TRBJ2-2 | TRBD1 | TRBV18 | CASSPGTAGTGELFF | TGTGCCAGCTCACCAGGGACAGCAGGCACCGGGGAGCTGTTTTTT
TRBJ1-1 | . | TRBV5-1 | CASSRGAPTEDFF | TGCGCCAGCAGCCGCGGTGCGCCCACTGAAGATTTCTTT
TRBJ2-7 | . | TRBV7-2 | CASSGWDTPYEQYF | TGTGCCAGCAGCGGGTGGGACACTCCCTACGAGCAGTACTTC
TRBJ1-5 | TRBD1 | TRBV6-1 | CASSGQTGQTNQPQHF | TGTGCCAGCAGTGGACAGACGGGACAGACAAATCAGCCCCAGCATTTT
TRBJ2-5 | TRBD2 | TRBV4-1 | CASSQVAGNQETQYF | TGCGCCAGCAGCCAGGTAGCGGGGAACCAAGAGACCCAGTACTTC
TRBJ1-3 | . | TRBV6-5 | CASSYGISGNTIYF | TGTGCCAGCAGTTACGGCATCTCTGGAAACACCATATATTTT
TRBJ1-3 | . | TRBV6-5 | CASTLGPTGNTIYF | TGTGCCAGCACACTGGGCCCTACTGGAAACACCATATATTTT
TRBJ2-7 | . | TRBV15 | CATSRDRGISYEQYF | TGTGCCACCAGCAGAGATCGAGGCATCTCCTACGAGCAGTACTTC
TRBJ1-1 | . | TRBV9 | CASSVGVAGGEAFF | TGTGCCAGCAGCGTAGGTGTCGCGGGGGGTGAAGCTTTCTTT